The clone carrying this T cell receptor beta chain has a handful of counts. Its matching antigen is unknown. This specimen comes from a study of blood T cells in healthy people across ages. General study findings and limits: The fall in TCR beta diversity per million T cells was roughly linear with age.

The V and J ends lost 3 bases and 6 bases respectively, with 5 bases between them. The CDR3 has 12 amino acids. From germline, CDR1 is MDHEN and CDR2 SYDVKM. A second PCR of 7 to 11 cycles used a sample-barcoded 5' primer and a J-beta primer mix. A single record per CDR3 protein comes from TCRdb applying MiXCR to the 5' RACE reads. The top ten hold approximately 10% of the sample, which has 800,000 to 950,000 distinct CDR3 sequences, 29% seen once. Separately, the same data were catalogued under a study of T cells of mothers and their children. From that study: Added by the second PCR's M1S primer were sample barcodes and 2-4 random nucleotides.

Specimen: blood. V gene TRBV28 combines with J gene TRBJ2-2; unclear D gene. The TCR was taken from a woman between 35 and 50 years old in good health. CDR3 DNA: TGTGCCAGCAGTTTCCTCCCCGGGGAGCTGTTTTTT. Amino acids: CASSFLPGELFF.